The 26 T cell receptor beta chains below all came from one sample that was sequenced in a study of T cell responses to AZD1222 COVID-19 vaccine. This table comes from immunoSEQ multiplex PCR, and its TCRdb copy is limited to in-frame clones, with some not included. The data hold tens of thousands of clones, with roughly 83% observed a single time. The starting material was peripheral blood, obtained on day 0 of AZD1222 vaccination. Receptors were obtained from an adult in good health.

Only a few counts were recorded for this clone. The chain couples TRBV5-5 to TRBJ1-6; 8 nucleotides match TRBD1. This CDR3 contains 15 residues. V was pared by 4 bases and J by 6 bases, with 6 bases of the junction left unmatched. The germline CDR1 and CDR2 sequences are SGHKS and YYEKEE (reference sequence). The CDR3 region has the DNA TGTGCCAGCAGCCTACGACAGGGGACTAATTCACCCCTCCACTTT. As protein: CASSLRQGTNSPLHF.

This clone was counted a few times. Other DNA sequences in the same sample also yield this CDR3. The chain combines TRBV28 with TRBJ1-5, with D unclear. The CDR3 spans 12 residues. V gave up 2 bases and J gave up 4 bases, with 3 bases separating them. CDR1 MDHEN and CDR2 SYDVKM come from the germline V gene. The CDR3: CASSLPNQPQHF. Written as DNA, the CDR3 is TGTGCCAGCAGTTTACCGAATCAGCCCCAGCATTTT.

V and J are TRBV7-9 and TRBJ2-5; possible D gene TRBD2, 5 bases. Trimming stripped 5 bases from V and 4 bases from J, with 8 bases between. This CDR3 contains 12 residues. The germline gives CDR1 SEHNR, CDR2 FQNEAQ (reference sequence). The CDR3: CASSRTVETQYF. In nucleotides, the CDR3 is TGTGCCAGCAGCCGGACTGTAGAGACCCAGTACTTC.

The chain employs TRBV30 and TRBJ2-7, with unresolved D. Germline assignment: CDR1 GTSNPN and CDR2 SVGIG (reference sequence). V lost 1 base and J lost 7, with 11 bases in between. The length of the CDR3 is 12 residues. The CDR3 loop is CAWSDGSLEQYF. The CDR3, as DNA: TGTGCCTGGAGTGACGGATCCTTGGAGCAGTACTTC.

This clone came up many times. The rearrangement links TRBV30 to TRBJ2-4; D uncertain. The CDR3 runs to 12 residues. Per germline, CDR1 GTSNPN and CDR2 SVGIG (reference sequence). The CDR3 DNA follows: TGTGCGTTGAAAAAAACGGGAAACATTCAGTACTTC. Its translation is CALKKTGNIQYF.

This chain connects TRBV11-2 to TRBJ1-1, with D possibly TRBD1 on 5 matching bases. Germline CDR1 reads SGHAT; CDR2 reads FQNNGV. The CDR3 is 14 amino acids. Trimming pared 1 base from V and 4 bases from J, leaving 10 bases between. The CDR3 region is CASSLVGDGTEAFF. The CDR3 nucleotides read TGTGCCAGCAGCTTAGTCGGGGACGGCACTGAAGCTTTCTTT.

This sequence joins TRBV10-1 and TRBJ1-1; D is undetermined. Germline CDR1 reads WNHNN; CDR2 reads SYGVQD (reference sequence). The CDR3 is 13 amino acids. V gave up 2 bases and J gave up 4 bases, with 8 bases separating them. CDR3 bases: TGCGCCAGCAGTGAGGAGAGGGCCACTGAAGCTTTCTTT. Amino acids: CASSEERATEAFF.

The chain uses TRBV10-3 and TRBJ2-1; 7 bases map to TRBD1. This CDR3 contains 17 residues. In germline, CDR1 is ENHRY, CDR2 SYGVKD. Germline trimming cut 0 bases from V and 9 bases from J; bases unmatched to any gene: 14. This CDR3 reads CAISESPGQATIREQFF. The DNA for the CDR3 is TGTGCCATCAGTGAGTCTCCTGGACAGGCGACAATCCGTGAGCAGTTCTTC.

The CDR3 nucleotides are TGTGCCAGCAGCTCCACCGGGACTAACACAGATACGCAGTATTTT. Encoded protein: CASSSTGTNTDTQYF. The rearrangement links TRBV7-2 to TRBJ2-3; 7 nucleotides agree with TRBD2. V was clipped by 4 bases and J by 2 bases; unmatched bases: 6. CDR3 length equals 15 residues. The germline V gene has CDR1 SGHTA and CDR2 FQGNSA.

This chain uses TRBV18 with TRBJ1-6, with D possibly being TRBD1 (6 bases). CDR1 and CDR2 (germline): KGHSH, LQKENI. V was cut by 3 bases and J by 9 bases, with 12 bases left in between. This CDR3 contains 14 residues. CDR3 sequence: CASSPTGAGSPLHF. CDR3 DNA: TGTGCCAGCTCACCTACGGGGGCGGGTTCACCCCTCCACTTT. The whole variable domain, remainder taken from reference TRBV18 and TRBJ1-6, is NAGVMQNPRHLVRRRGQEARLRCSPMKGHSHVYWYRQLPEEGLKFMVYLQKENIIDESGMPKERFSAEFPKEGPSILRIQQVVRGDSAAYFCASSPTGAGSPLHFGNGTRLTVT.

The chain recombines TRBV11-2 with TRBJ2-7; D remains ambiguous. Germline loops: CDR1 SGHAT, CDR2 FQNNGV. The CDR3 contains 11 residues. The germline V and J ends were trimmed by 5 bases and 4 bases, with 6 bases remaining between them. The CDR3 spells CASSSTYEQYF. The CDR3 DNA sequence: TGTGCCAGCAGCAGCACGTACGAGCAGTACTTC.

Here the CDR3 reads CASSPERAGGRGYTF. CDR3 bases: TGTGCCAGCAGCCCCGAGCGCGCGGGGGGCAGGGGCTACACCTTC. The V and J genes are TRBV13 and TRBJ1-2; maybe TRBD1 (6 bases). Germline V CDR1 and CDR2: PRHDT, FYEKMQ (reference sequence). CDR3 length equals 15 residues. Trimming removed 5 bases from V and 8 bases from J, with 21 bases in between.

This rearrangement joins TRBV19 to TRBJ1-3; 12 bases are shared with TRBD1. The CDR3 contains 16 residues. V shed 6 bases and J 4 bases; nucleotides not matched to a gene: 7. CDR1 and CDR2 (germline): LNHDA, SQIVND (reference sequence). The CDR3: CASRPWDRGQGNTIYF. CDR3 nucleotides: TGTGCCAGTAGGCCCTGGGACAGGGGGCAAGGAAACACCATATATTTT.

The J gene is TRBJ2-7, the V gene TRBV21-1; the table's D gene call, TRBD1, was not cross checked with the DNA. TRBV21-1 is termed a pseudogene. The CDR3 extends over 14 amino acids. The CDR3 bases are TGTGCCAGCAGCAGCCGGGACAGGGGGAGCGAGCAGTACTTC. Its protein is CASSSRDRGSEQYF.

V usage is TRBV25-1 and J usage is TRBJ1-1; weak D call: TRBD1 (5 bases). The CDR3 consists of 15 residues. Trimming stripped 3 bases from V and 4 bases from J, with 15 bases between. Germline assignment: CDR1 MGHDK and CDR2 SYGVNS. CDR3 in DNA: TGTGCCAGCAGTGATCGCGGGGGGGAGGGCACTGAAGCTTTCTTT. Translated, it gives CASSDRGGEGTEAFF.

The V call is TRBV27, the J call TRBJ1-5; D remains ambiguous. CDR3 length: 15 residues. The V end was cut by 7 bases, the J end by 3 bases, with 16 bases between. CDR1 MNHEY and CDR2 SMNVEV come from the germline V gene (reference sequence). In DNA form, the CDR3 reads TGTGCCAGCACCGTAAGGGCAGGACTCAATCAGCCCCAGCATTTT. Translation: CASTVRAGLNQPQHF.

The chain links TRBV7-2 to TRBJ2-1; D is tentatively TRBD1 or TRBD2 (6 bases each). This CDR3 spans 14 amino acids. V was clipped by 5 bases and J by 5 bases, with 13 bases between them. The germline V gene encodes CDR1 SGHTA and CDR2 FQGNSA. The CDR3 region is CASSPTGGHNEQFF. The CDR3 DNA reads TGTGCCAGCAGCCCCACCGGGGGCCACAATGAGCAGTTCTTC.

This chain links TRBV7-2 with TRBJ1-1, with D uncertain. The V end was cut by 1 base, the J end by 1 base, with 7 bases between. The CDR3 covers 14 residues. Germline CDR1 reads SGHTA; CDR2 reads FQGNSA. CDR3: CASSLVVRNTEAFF. The CDR3 DNA sequence: TGTGCCAGCAGCTTAGTGGTACGGAACACTGAAGCTTTCTTT.

DNA for the CDR3: TGTGCCAGCACGACGGGCACCGGGGAGCTGTTTTTT. Translation: CASTTGTGELFF. V usage is TRBV6-5 and J usage is TRBJ2-2; no clear D gene. The germline CDR1 and CDR2 sequences are MNHEY and SVGAGI. The V end was cut by 7 bases, the J end by 4 bases, with 7 bases between. This CDR3 region has 12 residues.

The genes are TRBV28 and TRBJ2-3; TRBD2 aligns across 7 bases. J gave up 0 bases and V 0 bases, and 3 bases lay outside the gene matches. Germline-derived CDR1 and CDR2 are MDHEN and SYDVKM. The CDR3 runs 16 residues. The CDR3 sequence is CASSLWAGVSTDTQYF. For the CDR3, the DNA is TGTGCCAGCAGTTTATGGGCGGGAGTGAGCACAGATACGCAGTATTTT. The full variable domain, rest sourced from reference TRBV28 and TRBJ2-3, is DVKVTQSSRYLVKRTGEKVFLECVQDMDHENMFWYRQDPGLGLRLIYFSYDVKMKEKGDIPEGYSVSREKKERFSLILESASTNQTSMYLCASSLWAGVSTDTQYFGPGTRLTVL.

This chain joins TRBV7-2 and TRBJ1-3, with 8 nucleotides matching TRBD1. The J segment lost 3 bases and the V segment lost 4 bases, leaving 5 bases of the junction unmatched. CDR3 size: 15 residues. The germline V gene encodes CDR1 SGHTA and CDR2 FQGNSA. CDR3 loop: CASSSGTGYGNTIYF. The CDR3 DNA follows: TGTGCCAGCAGCTCCGGGACAGGCTATGGAAACACCATATATTTT. Full variable domain (outside the CDR3, taken from reference TRBV7-2 and TRBJ1-3): GAGVSQSPSNKVTEKGKDVELRCDPISGHTALYWYRQSLGQGLEFLIYFQGNSAPDKSGLPSDRFSAERTGGSVSTLTIQRTQQEDSAVYLCASSSGTGYGNTIYFGEGSWLTVV.

This clone is hyperexpanded in the sample. The chain recombines TRBV11-2 with TRBJ1-6, with D tentatively TRBD1 (5 bases). The germline V gene has CDR1 SGHAT and CDR2 FQNNGV. Trimming took 5 bases from V and 8 from J, leaving 13 bases between them. This CDR3 region has 14 residues. CDR3 sequence (DNA): TGTGCCAGCAGCCATCTGGGGACCTATTCACCCCTCCACTTT. Translation gives CASSHLGTYSPLHF. Together with reference TRBV11-2 and TRBJ1-6, the CDR3 gives the full variable domain: EAGVAQSPRYKIIEKRQSVAFWCNPISGHATLYWYQQILGQGPKLLIQFQNNGVVDDSQLPKDRFSAERLKGVDSTLKIQPAKLEDSAVYLCASSHLGTYSPLHFGNGTRLTVT.

This chain joins TRBV15 and TRBJ1-1; no clear D gene. The CDR3 is 13 amino acids. Per the germline V gene, CDR1 is LNHNV and CDR2 is YYDKDF (reference sequence). Deletions cut 0 bases from V and 2 bases from J, with 4 bases between. The DNA for the CDR3 is TGTGCCACCAGCAGAGATGTAAACACTGAAGCTTTCTTT. Encoded protein: CATSRDVNTEAFF.

The chain recombines TRBV6-1 with TRBJ2-7; D gene ambiguous. The CDR3 covers 11 residues. V dropped 3 bases and J dropped 3 bases, with 3 bases sitting between them. From germline, CDR1 is MNHNS and CDR2 SASEGT. In nucleotides, the CDR3 is TGTGCCAGCAGTGATTTCTACGAGCAGTACTTC. The encoded protein is CASSDFYEQYF.

The genes are TRBV18 and TRBJ2-7; TRBD1 agrees at 9 bases. CDR3 size: 15 residues. The germline V gene has CDR1 KGHSH and CDR2 LQKENI. Trimming at V came to 0 bases and at J to 2 bases, leaving 2 bases not matched to a gene. The CDR3 loop is CASSPPGQGAYEQYF. CDR3 nucleotides: TGTGCCAGCTCACCACCGGGACAGGGTGCCTACGAGCAGTACTTC.

The chain carries TRBV10-3 and TRBJ2-1, with 9 bases identical to TRBD2. After removal of 4 bases from V and 10 bases from J, the junction contained 8 bases not matched to a gene. Germline V CDR1 and CDR2: ENHRY, SYGVKD. The CDR3 covers 14 residues. CDR3 sequence (DNA): TGTGCCATCAGTGCGTCTAGCGGGATTCACGAGCAGTTCTTC. It is translated as CAISASSGIHEQFF.